This TCR beta chain was found in a study of cytomegalovirus exposure and HLA in healthy donors. Study context: A subsequent analysis stated that the 120 validation repertoires were run on the same platform as the roughly 670 first-cohort repertoires. Study-wide findings and caveats: Rare TCR sequences predominated, though certain public TCRs were found in many donors. Listed as cytomegalovirus-associated were roughly 180 TCR beta chains.

Concerning this clone itself: Its antigen is as yet unknown.

The study drew the donors from its approximately 110-subject validation cohort, separate from the approximately 690-subject first cohort. The repertoire was sequenced with immunoSEQ multiplex PCR; TCRdb's copy has only in-frame clones and lacks some. This table holds 150,000 to 200,000 clones, about 96% found once. CDR1 and CDR2 (germline): SNHLY, FYNNEI. The V and J ends lost 7 bases and 3 bases, in that order; junction bases with no gene match: 9. This CDR3 contains 15 residues. This clonotype originated in a young woman in good health and CMV-seronegative. Sequencing was done on a sample of PBMCs. V gene TRBV2 combines with J gene TRBJ2-5; 9 bases match TRBD2. CDR3 in DNA: TGTGCCAGCACACAAGCGGGGGGAGGAGAAGAGACCCAGTACTTC. Translating it yields CASTQAGGGEETQYF.